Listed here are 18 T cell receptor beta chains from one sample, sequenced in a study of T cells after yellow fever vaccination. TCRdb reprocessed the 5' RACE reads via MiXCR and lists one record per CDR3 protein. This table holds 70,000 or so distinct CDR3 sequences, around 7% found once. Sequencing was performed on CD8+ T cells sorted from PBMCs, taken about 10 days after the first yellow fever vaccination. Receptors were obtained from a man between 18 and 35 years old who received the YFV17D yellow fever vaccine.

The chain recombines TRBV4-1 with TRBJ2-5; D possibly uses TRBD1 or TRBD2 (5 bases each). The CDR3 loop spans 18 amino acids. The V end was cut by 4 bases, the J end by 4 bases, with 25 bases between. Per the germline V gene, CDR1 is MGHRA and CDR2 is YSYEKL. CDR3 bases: TGCGCCAGCAGCCTCCCCCTGGGGCCCCCGGGAAGCGTAGAGACCCAGTACTTC. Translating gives CASSLPLGPPGSVETQYF.

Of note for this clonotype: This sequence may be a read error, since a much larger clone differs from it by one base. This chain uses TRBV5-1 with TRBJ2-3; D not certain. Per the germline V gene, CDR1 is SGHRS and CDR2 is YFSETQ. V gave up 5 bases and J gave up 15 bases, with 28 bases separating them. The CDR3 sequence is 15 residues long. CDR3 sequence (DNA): TGCGCCAGCAGGTTGAAGGTTTCAGATCCGGGCCAACATTATTTT. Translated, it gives CASRLKVSDPGQHYF.

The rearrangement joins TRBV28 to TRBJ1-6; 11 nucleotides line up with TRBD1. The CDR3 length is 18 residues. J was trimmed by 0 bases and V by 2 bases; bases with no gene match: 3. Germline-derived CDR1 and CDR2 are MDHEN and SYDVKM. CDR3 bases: TGTGCCAGCAGTTTAGGACAGGGGGCGTCCTCCTATAATTCACCCCTCCACTTT. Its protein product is CASSLGQGASSYNSPLHF.

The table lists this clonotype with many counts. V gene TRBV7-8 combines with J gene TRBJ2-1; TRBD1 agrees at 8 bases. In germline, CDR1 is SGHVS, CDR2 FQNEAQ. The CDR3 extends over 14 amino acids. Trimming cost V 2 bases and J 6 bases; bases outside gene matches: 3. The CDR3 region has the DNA TGTGCCAGCAGCTTATCGGACAGGGTCAATGAGCAGTTCTTC. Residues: CASSLSDRVNEQFF.

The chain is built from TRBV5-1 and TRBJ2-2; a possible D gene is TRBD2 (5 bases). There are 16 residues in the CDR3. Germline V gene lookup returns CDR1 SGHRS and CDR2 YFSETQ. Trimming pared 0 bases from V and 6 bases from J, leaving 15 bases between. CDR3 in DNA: TGCGCCAGCAGCTTGGCTTTAGTCGGGGAATCCGGGGAGCTGTTTTTT. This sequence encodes CASSLALVGESGELFF.

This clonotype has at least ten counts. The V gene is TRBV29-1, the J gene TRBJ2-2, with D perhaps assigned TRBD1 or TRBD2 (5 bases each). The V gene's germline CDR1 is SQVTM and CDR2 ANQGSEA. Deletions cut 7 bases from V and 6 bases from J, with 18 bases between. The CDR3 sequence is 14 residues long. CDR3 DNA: TGCAGCGCCCTCGGGACGGATGAGGCCGGGGAGCTGTTTTTT. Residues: CSALGTDEAGELFF.

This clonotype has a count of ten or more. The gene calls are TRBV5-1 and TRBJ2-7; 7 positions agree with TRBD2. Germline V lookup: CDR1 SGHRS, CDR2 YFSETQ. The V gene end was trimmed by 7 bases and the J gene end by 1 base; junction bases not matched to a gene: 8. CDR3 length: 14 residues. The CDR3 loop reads CASHWEGQSYEQYF. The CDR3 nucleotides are TGCGCCAGCCACTGGGAGGGCCAGTCCTACGAGCAGTACTTC. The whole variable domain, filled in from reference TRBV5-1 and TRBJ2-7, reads KAGVTQTPRYLIKTRGQQVTLSCSPISGHRSVSWYQQTPGQGLQFLFEYFSETQRNKGNFPGRFSGRQFSNSRSEMNVSTLELGDSALYLCASHWEGQSYEQYFGPGTRLTVT.

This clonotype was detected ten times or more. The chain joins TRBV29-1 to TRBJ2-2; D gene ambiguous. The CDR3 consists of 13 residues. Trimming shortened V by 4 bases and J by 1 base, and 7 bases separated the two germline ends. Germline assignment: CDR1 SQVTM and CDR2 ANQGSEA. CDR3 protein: CSVVVKNTGELFF. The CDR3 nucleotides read TGCAGCGTTGTCGTCAAGAACACCGGGGAGCTGTTTTTT.

The CDR3 coding sequence is TGTGCCAGCAGCTTAGGAATTAGCGGGGGGGCAGGGAACTACGAGCAGTACTTC. Its translation: CASSLGISGGAGNYEQYF. This chain links TRBV11-2 with TRBJ2-7; 11 nucleotides match TRBD2. This CDR3 comprises 18 residues. Germline assignment: CDR1 SGHAT and CDR2 FQNNGV. V lost 1 base to trimming and J lost 3 bases; unmatched junction nucleotides: 11.

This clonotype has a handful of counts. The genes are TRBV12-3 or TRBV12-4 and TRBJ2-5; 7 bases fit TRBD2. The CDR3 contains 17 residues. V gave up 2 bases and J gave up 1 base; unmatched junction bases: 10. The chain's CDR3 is CASSLILGGLGQETQYF. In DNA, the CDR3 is TGTGCCAGCAGTTTAATCCTCGGGGGGTTGGGCCAAGAGACCCAGTACTTC.

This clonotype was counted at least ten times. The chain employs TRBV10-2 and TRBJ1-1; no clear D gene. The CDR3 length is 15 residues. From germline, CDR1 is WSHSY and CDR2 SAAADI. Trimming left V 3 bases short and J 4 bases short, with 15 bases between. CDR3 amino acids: CASSDTLAGGTEAFF. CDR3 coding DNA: TGCGCCAGCAGTGATACTTTGGCAGGCGGCACTGAAGCTTTCTTT.

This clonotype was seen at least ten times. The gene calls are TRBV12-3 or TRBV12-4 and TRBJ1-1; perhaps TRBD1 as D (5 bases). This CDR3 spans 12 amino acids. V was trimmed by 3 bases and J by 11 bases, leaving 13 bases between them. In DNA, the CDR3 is TGTGCCAGCAGTTTTTTGGGGCGCGAGGCTTTCTTT. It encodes CASSFLGREAFF.

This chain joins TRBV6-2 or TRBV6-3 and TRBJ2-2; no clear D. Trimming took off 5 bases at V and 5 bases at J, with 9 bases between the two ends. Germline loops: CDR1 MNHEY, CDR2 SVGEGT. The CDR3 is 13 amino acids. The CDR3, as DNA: TGTGCCAGCAGTACCCGCCCTACCGGGGAGCTGTTTTTT. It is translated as CASSTRPTGELFF.

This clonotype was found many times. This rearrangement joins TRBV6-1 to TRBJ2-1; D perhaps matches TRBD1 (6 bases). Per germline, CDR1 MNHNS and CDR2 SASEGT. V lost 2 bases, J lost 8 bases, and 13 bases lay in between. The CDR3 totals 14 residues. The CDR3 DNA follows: TGTGCCAGCAGTGAATTTGGGGGCAGGGATGAGCAGTTCTTC. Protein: CASSEFGGRDEQFF.

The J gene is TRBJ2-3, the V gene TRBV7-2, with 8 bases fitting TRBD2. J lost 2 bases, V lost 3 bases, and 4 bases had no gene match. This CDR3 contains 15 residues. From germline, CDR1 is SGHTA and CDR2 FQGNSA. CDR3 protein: CASSFAGGVTDTQYF. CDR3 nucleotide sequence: TGTGCCAGCAGCTTTGCCGGGGGGGTCACAGATACGCAGTATTTT. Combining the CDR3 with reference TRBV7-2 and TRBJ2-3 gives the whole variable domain GAGVSQSPSNKVTEKGKDVELRCDPISGHTALYWYRQSLGQGLEFLIYFQGNSAPDKSGLPSDRFSAERTGGSVSTLTIQRTQQEDSAVYLCASSFAGGVTDTQYFGPGTRLTVL.

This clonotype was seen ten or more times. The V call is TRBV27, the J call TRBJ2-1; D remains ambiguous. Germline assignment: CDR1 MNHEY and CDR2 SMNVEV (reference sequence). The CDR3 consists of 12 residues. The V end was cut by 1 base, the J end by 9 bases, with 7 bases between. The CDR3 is CASSLLYGEQFF. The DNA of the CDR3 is TGTGCCAGCAGTTTATTGTACGGTGAGCAGTTCTTC.

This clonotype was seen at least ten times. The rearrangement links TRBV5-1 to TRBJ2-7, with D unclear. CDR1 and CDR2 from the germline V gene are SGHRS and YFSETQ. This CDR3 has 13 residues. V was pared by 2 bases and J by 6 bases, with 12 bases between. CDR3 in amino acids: CASSFSPWSEQYF. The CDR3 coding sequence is TGCGCCAGCAGCTTCTCCCCCTGGAGCGAGCAGTACTTC.

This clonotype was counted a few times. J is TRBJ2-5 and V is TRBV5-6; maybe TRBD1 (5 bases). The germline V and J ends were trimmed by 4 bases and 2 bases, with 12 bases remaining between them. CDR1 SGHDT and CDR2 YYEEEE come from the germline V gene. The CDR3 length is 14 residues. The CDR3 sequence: CASSRPDRQETQYF. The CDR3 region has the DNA TGTGCCAGCAGCCGACCTGACAGACAAGAGACCCAGTACTTC.